These 25 T cell receptor beta chains share one sample of origin, sequenced in a study of blood T cell repertoires in COVID-19. Produced via immunoSEQ multiplex PCR; TCRdb's table is partial and in-frame only. Of 45,000 to 55,000 clones in the sample, 70% to 90% were seen once. The specimen was peripheral blood. The source is a man aged 70 or older with active COVID-19.

This clone came up a few times. The chain uses TRBV7-8 and TRBJ2-5; D perhaps matches TRBD2 (6 bases). This CDR3 has 18 residues. V lost 3 bases and J lost 5, with 25 bases in between. CDR1 SGHVS and CDR2 FQNEAQ come from the germline V gene. The DNA for the CDR3 is TGTGCCAGCAGCTTCGGGGAGACCGGGCAACCCGGGGGTGAGACCCAGTACTTC. It yields the protein CASSFGETGQPGGETQYF. The complete variable domain, with remaining parts taken from reference TRBV7-8 and TRBJ2-5, reads GAGVSQSPRYKVAKRGQDVALRCDPISGHVSLFWYQQALGQGPEFLTYFQNEAQLDKSGLPSDRFFAERPEGSVSTLKIQRTQQEDSAVYLCASSFGETGQPGGETQYFGPGTRLLVL.

The V call is TRBV30, the J call TRBJ1-1; no firm D call. From germline, CDR1 is GTSNPN and CDR2 SVGIG (reference sequence). Trimming removed 0 bases from V and 0 bases from J, with 8 bases in between. The CDR3 runs to 14 residues. Written as DNA, the CDR3 is TGTGCCTGGAGTGTACTCGGGATGAACACTGAAGCTTTCTTT. Translation: CAWSVLGMNTEAFF.

The chain links TRBV7-2 to TRBJ1-5; the match to TRBD1 covers 12 bases. The length of the CDR3 is 15 residues. The germline V gene encodes CDR1 SGHTA and CDR2 FQGNSA. Trimming took 4 bases from V and 7 from J; bases not matched to a gene: 5. The CDR3 sequence is CASSWGQGAGQPQHF. CDR3 sequence (DNA): TGTGCCAGCAGCTGGGGACAGGGGGCTGGACAGCCCCAGCATTTT.

This chain connects TRBV19 to TRBJ1-4, with 11 bases identical to TRBD1. V was pared by 7 bases and J by 10 bases, with 11 bases of the junction left unmatched. From germline, CDR1 is LNHDA and CDR2 SQIVND (reference sequence). This CDR3 has 15 residues. The DNA of the CDR3 is TGTGCCAGTACCCCCCTGGACAGGGGGCAGGGAAAACTGTTTTTT. Protein sequence: CASTPLDRGQGKLFF.

The gene calls are TRBV12-3 or TRBV12-4 and TRBJ1-1, with D possibly TRBD1 on 6 matching bases. This CDR3 comprises 13 residues. V gave up 11 bases and J gave up 1 base, with 14 bases separating them. The CDR3 here is CAGRGRGNTEAFF. The CDR3 coding sequence is TGTGCCGGTAGGGGGAGGGGGAACACTGAAGCTTTCTTT.

This rearrangement joins TRBV3-1 (or the pseudogene TRBV3-2) to TRBJ2-1, with D tentatively TRBD1 (6 bases). This CDR3 is built from 19 residues. The germline V gene encodes CDR1 LGHDT and CDR2 YNNKEL (reference sequence). V gave up 2 bases and J gave up 2 bases, with 22 bases separating them. Here the CDR3 reads CASSQKRGTRGWTYNEQFF. As DNA, the CDR3 is TGTGCCAGCAGCCAAAAAAGGGGGACCAGGGGATGGACCTACAATGAGCAGTTCTTC.

The chain combines TRBV9 with TRBJ1-2; 10 nucleotides align to TRBD1. The CDR3 has 15 residues. Germline V gene data show CDR1 as SGDLS and CDR2 as YYNGEE. V shed 2 bases, J shed 8 bases, and the junction held 9 bases outside the gene matches. The DNA of the CDR3 is TGTGCCAGCAGCGTTAGGGACAGGGGAACCGGGGGCTACACCTTC. Translating it yields CASSVRDRGTGGYTF.

As DNA, the CDR3 is TGTGCCAGCAGCTTAGCGGGGGCTGGGGGTTACACTGAAGCTTTCTTT. It yields the protein CASSLAGAGGYTEAFF. The J gene is TRBJ1-1, the V gene TRBV7-2; D perhaps matches TRBD1 (6 bases). Germline V lookup: CDR1 SGHTA, CDR2 FQGNSA. V was cut by 0 bases and J by 3 bases, with 14 bases left in between. CDR3 length: 16 residues.

The chain links TRBV11-1 to TRBJ1-2; 9 bases line up with TRBD1. Germline V gene data show CDR1 as SGHAT and CDR2 as FQDESV (reference sequence). V trimming: 1 base; J trimming: 6 bases; junction bases outside the gene matches: 3. The CDR3 totals 14 residues. This CDR3 reads CASSLGTGENGYTF. The CDR3 bases are TGTGCCAGCAGCTTAGGGACAGGGGAGAATGGCTACACCTTC.

This chain uses TRBV7-3 with TRBJ2-7; 9 nucleotides line up with TRBD1. Trimming removed 5 bases from V and 5 bases from J; junction bases left unmatched: 7. Germline V gene lookup returns CDR1 SGHTA and CDR2 FQGTGA. This CDR3 is built from 14 residues. The CDR3 loop reads CASSPGTGRDEQYF. The CDR3 nucleotides are TGTGCCAGCAGCCCAGGGACAGGGCGAGACGAGCAGTACTTC.

The chain joins TRBV4-1 to TRBJ1-2, with TRBD1 identical over 9 bases. CDR3 length: 14 amino acids. Per germline, CDR1 MGHRA and CDR2 YSYEKL. The ends lost 0 bases at V and 4 bases at J; junction bases unmatched: 0. CDR3 in amino acids: CASSQEDRGYGYTF. In DNA, the CDR3 is TGCGCCAGCAGCCAAGAGGACAGGGGCTATGGCTACACCTTC.

This chain connects TRBV6-5 to TRBJ2-3; D gene uncertain. The ends were cut back, 10 bases at V and 2 bases at J, with 16 bases in the middle. The CDR3 length is 14 residues. Germline assignment: CDR1 MNHEY and CDR2 SVGAGI. The CDR3 reads CATVPYSITDTQYF. The CDR3 nucleotides read TGTGCCACCGTACCCTACAGCATCACAGATACGCAGTATTTT.

The J gene is TRBJ1-5, the V gene TRBV29-1; D is possibly TRBD1 (5 bases). Germline CDR1 reads SQVTM; CDR2 reads ANQGSEA. Between the trimmed V and J ends, which lost 5 bases and 9 bases, there was a span of 11 bases. The CDR3 contains 11 residues. CDR3: CSVQGSGPQHF. For the CDR3, the DNA is TGCAGCGTTCAGGGTTCTGGGCCCCAGCATTTT.

This sequence joins TRBV5-6 and TRBJ1-4, with 12 bases identical to TRBD1. The CDR3 has 16 amino acids. The V gene end was trimmed by 4 bases and the J gene end by 10 bases; junction bases not matched to a gene: 11. Germline V gene sequence: CDR1 SGHDT, CDR2 YYEEEE. CDR3 region: CASSRGDRGLHGKLFF. The DNA of the CDR3 is TGTGCCAGCAGCCGGGGGGACAGGGGGCTTCATGGAAAACTGTTTTTT.

In its sample, this clone was seen a few times. This chain links TRBV6-5 with TRBJ2-7; 10 bases are shared with TRBD2. The junction had 8 bases not matched to a gene; V was cut back by 7 bases and J by 5 bases. The germline CDR1 and CDR2 sequences are MNHEY and SVGAGI. The CDR3 extends over 14 amino acids. The CDR3 bases are TGTGCCAGCAAAACTAGCGGGGTATCCCACGAGCAGTACTTC. Its translation is CASKTSGVSHEQYF.

The rearrangement uses TRBV5-6 and TRBJ2-1; 7 nucleotides match TRBD2. This CDR3 spans 15 amino acids. J was trimmed by 7 bases and V by 2 bases; bases with no gene match: 9. Germline V gives CDR1 SGHDT, CDR2 YYEEEE. CDR3 sequence: CASSFEPAGSNEQFF. Written as DNA, the CDR3 is TGTGCCAGCAGCTTCGAACCAGCGGGGTCGAATGAGCAGTTCTTC.

V is TRBV12-3 or TRBV12-4 and J is TRBJ1-2; a possible D gene is TRBD1 (6 bases). This CDR3 has 13 residues. The ends were cut back, 3 bases at V and 6 bases at J, with 11 bases in the middle. The CDR3 region is CASSFRGWDGYTF. CDR3 sequence (DNA): TGTGCCAGCAGTTTCAGGGGATGGGATGGCTACACCTTC.

The chain carries TRBV11-2 and TRBJ1-4; D remains ambiguous. Germline CDR1 is SGHAT and CDR2 is FQNNGV. The CDR3 is 12 amino acids. The V gene lost 3 bases and the J gene lost 10 bases, with 9 bases spanning the gap. CDR3 protein: CASSFQTGKLFF. CDR3 DNA: TGTGCCAGCAGCTTCCAGACGGGAAAACTGTTTTTT.

J is TRBJ2-7 and V is TRBV7-3; TRBD1 matches at 8 bases. Germline V lookup: CDR1 SGHTA, CDR2 FQGTGA. V trimming: 5 bases; J trimming: 2 bases; junction bases outside the gene matches: 5. This CDR3 is 14 amino acids long. CDR3 sequence reads: CASSPQTGAYEQYF. CDR3 in DNA: TGTGCCAGCAGCCCACAGACAGGGGCCTACGAGCAGTACTTC.

This clone was recorded once. This chain joins TRBV7-2 and TRBJ2-1; D is undetermined. Trimming stripped 4 bases from V and 0 bases from J, with 7 bases between. This CDR3 comprises 14 residues. The germline V gene encodes CDR1 SGHTA and CDR2 FQGNSA. CDR3 protein: CASSSSSSYNEQFF. The CDR3 DNA follows: TGTGCCAGCAGCTCCTCTAGCTCCTACAATGAGCAGTTCTTC.

The chain recombines TRBV9 with TRBJ2-7; 9 bases fit TRBD1. CDR3 size: 16 residues. The germline V gene has CDR1 SGDLS and CDR2 YYNGEE. Trimming removed 2 bases from V and 3 bases from J; junction bases left unmatched: 9. CDR3 region: CASSVGGTGLFYEQYF. Here the CDR3 DNA reads TGTGCCAGCAGCGTCGGAGGGACAGGGTTGTTCTACGAGCAGTACTTC.

The V call is TRBV27, the J call TRBJ1-1; no firm D call. CDR3 size: 13 residues. The V end was cut by 0 bases, the J end by 3 bases, with 5 bases between. Germline values: CDR1 MNHEY, CDR2 SMNVEV (reference sequence). CDR3 nucleotide sequence: TGTGCCAGCAGTTTATCCCGGGACACTGAAGCTTTCTTT. Its protein product is CASSLSRDTEAFF.

The chain combines TRBV6-5 with TRBJ1-1; D call uncertain. The CDR3 has 12 amino acids. The V and J ends lost 6 bases and 5 bases respectively, with 10 bases between them. CDR1 is MNHEY and CDR2 is SVGAGI in the germline V gene. CDR3 bases: TGTGCCAGCAGCGTCGGAGAAACTGAAGCTTTCTTT. Its translation is CASSVGETEAFF.

In its sample, this clone was seen a few times. The chain carries TRBV2 and TRBJ1-6; a possible D gene is TRBD1 (6 bases). The germline CDR1 and CDR2 sequences are SNHLY and FYNNEI. The CDR3 length is 16 residues. The germline V and J ends were trimmed by 4 bases and 5 bases, with 15 bases remaining between them. Written as DNA, the CDR3 is TGTGCCAGCAGTGCGTCCTTGGACAGAAATAATTCACCCCTCCACTTT. This sequence encodes CASSASLDRNNSPLHF.

The rearrangement uses TRBV29-1 and TRBJ2-7; TRBD1 agrees at 7 bases. V shed 6 bases and J 0 bases; nucleotides not matched to a gene: 5. The CDR3 consists of 13 residues. Germline V CDR1 and CDR2: SQVTM, ANQGSEA. Here the CDR3 reads CSVPGDSSYEQYF. DNA of the CDR3: TGCAGCGTCCCTGGGGACAGCTCCTACGAGCAGTACTTC.